The 24 T cell receptor beta chains reported below all come from one sample, sequenced in a study of cytomegalovirus exposure and HLA in healthy donors. The PCR ran on 60 Vbeta and 13 Jbeta primers. Only in-frame clones appear in the TCRdb table, and some are missing; sequencing was by immunoSEQ multiplex PCR. In the table there are 150,000 to 200,000 clones, roughly 77% of which are singletons. The sample was PBMCs. The source of these receptors is a woman aged 18-35 years in good health and CMV-seronegative.

The gene calls are TRBV7-3 and TRBJ2-1, with D perhaps matching TRBD1 (6 bases). The CDR3 totals 15 residues. The V end lost 2 bases, the J end lost 3 bases, and 11 bases lay between the germline ends. Germline V CDR1 and CDR2: SGHTA, FQGTGA. This CDR3 is CASSLFGQNYNEQFF. CDR3 nucleotide sequence: TGTGCCAGCAGCTTATTTGGACAGAACTACAATGAGCAGTTCTTC.

The chain carries TRBV28 and TRBJ1-3, with 7 bases identical to TRBD1. Germline trimming cut 6 bases from V and 0 bases from J; bases unmatched to any gene: 5. Per germline, CDR1 MDHEN and CDR2 SYDVKM. The CDR3 length is 15 residues. CDR3 sequence: CASSLGTASGNTIYF. The DNA of the CDR3 is TGTGCCAGCAGCCTTGGGACAGCCTCTGGAAACACCATATATTTT.

This clone was observed a handful of times. The gene calls are TRBV4-1 and TRBJ1-1, with TRBD1 matching 9 bases. Germline V gene lookup returns CDR1 MGHRA and CDR2 YSYEKL. The CDR3 covers 16 residues. With 4 bases clipped from V and 5 bases from J, the junction kept 11 bases outside the gene matches. The CDR3, as DNA: TGCGCCAGCAGCCCTTACTCCGGGACAGGGAAAACTGAAGCTTTCTTT. Protein product: CASSPYSGTGKTEAFF.

As for this clone: The sample holds other DNA sequences that translate to the same CDR3. This chain connects TRBV5-1 to TRBJ1-6, with 10 bases lining up with TRBD1. There are 14 residues in the CDR3. The junction had 3 bases not matched to a gene; V was cut back by 4 bases and J by 8 bases. Germline CDR1 SGHRS, CDR2 YFSETQ. CDR3 residues: CASSPGQGDSPLHF. The CDR3 coding sequence is TGCGCCAGCAGCCCTGGACAGGGGGATTCACCCCTCCACTTT. Filled out from reference TRBV5-1 and TRBJ1-6, the complete variable domain reads KAGVTQTPRYLIKTRGQQVTLSCSPISGHRSVSWYQQTPGQGLQFLFEYFSETQRNKGNFPGRFSGRQFSNSRSEMNVSTLELGDSALYLCASSPGQGDSPLHFGNGTRLTVT.

The chain recombines TRBV5-1 with TRBJ2-7; weak D call: TRBD2 (5 bases). V dropped 5 bases and J dropped 5 bases, with 14 bases sitting between them. Germline loops: CDR1 SGHRS, CDR2 YFSETQ. The CDR3 loop spans 13 amino acids. The CDR3 bases are TGCGCCAGCAGACGTCCGGGGTCTGACGAGCAGTACTTC. Protein sequence: CASRRPGSDEQYF. The complete variable domain, with remaining parts taken from reference TRBV5-1 and TRBJ2-7, reads KAGVTQTPRYLIKTRGQQVTLSCSPISGHRSVSWYQQTPGQGLQFLFEYFSETQRNKGNFPGRFSGRQFSNSRSEMNVSTLELGDSALYLCASRRPGSDEQYFGPGTRLTVT.

The chain employs TRBV19 and TRBJ1-2; D possibly corresponds to TRBD1 (6 bases). V gave up 6 bases and J gave up 8 bases, with 22 bases separating them. CDR1 and CDR2 (germline): LNHDA, SQIVND (reference sequence). The CDR3 covers 15 residues. The CDR3 loop is CASSPMTGGWVGYTF. CDR3 DNA: TGTGCCAGTAGCCCGATGACGGGGGGCTGGGTAGGCTACACCTTC.

The CDR3 sequence: CASSPAAGGSYNEQFF. The CDR3 bases are TGCGCCAGCAGCCCTGCAGCGGGGGGTTCCTACAATGAGCAGTTCTTC. The rearrangement uses TRBV5-1 and TRBJ2-1, with 9 bases fitting TRBD2. The germline CDR1 and CDR2 sequences are SGHRS and YFSETQ. Trimming took 4 bases from V and 1 from J; bases not matched to a gene: 6. The CDR3 extends over 16 amino acids. Variable domain in full (rest from reference TRBV5-1 and TRBJ2-1): KAGVTQTPRYLIKTRGQQVTLSCSPISGHRSVSWYQQTPGQGLQFLFEYFSETQRNKGNFPGRFSGRQFSNSRSEMNVSTLELGDSALYLCASSPAAGGSYNEQFFGPGTRLTVL.

The chain uses TRBV5-6 and TRBJ2-5; 9 nucleotides match TRBD1. The DNA end lines up better with TRBJ2-7; the J call may be wrong. The CDR3 runs to 14 residues. Germline loops: CDR1 SGHDT, CDR2 YYEEEE. CDR3 loop: CASSLTGGPYEQYF. CDR3 bases: TGTGCCAGCAGCTTGACAGGGGGCCCCTACGAGCAGTACTTC.

This chain uses TRBV5-8 with TRBJ2-7; the D is unclear. Trimming removed 2 bases from V and 3 bases from J, with 6 bases in between. CDR3 length: 12 residues. Per germline, CDR1 SGHTS and CDR2 YDEGEE. The CDR3 DNA reads as TGTGCCAGCAGCTTACGCTACTACGAGCAGTACTTC. Its translation is CASSLRYYEQYF.

CDR3 sequence (DNA): TGTGCCAGCAGTTTACTCCTACGCGGGAGCTACAATGAGCAGTTCTTC. Translating gives CASSLLLRGSYNEQFF. The chain recombines TRBV28 with TRBJ2-1, with TRBD2 identical over 7 bases. The CDR3 has 16 residues. With V trimmed by 2 bases and J by 3 bases, 7 bases remained unmatched. From germline, CDR1 is MDHEN and CDR2 SYDVKM.

This clone was seen more than once but under ten times. The V and J genes are TRBV27 and TRBJ1-5, with TRBD1 matching over 7 bases. The CDR3 runs to 15 residues. Germline V lookup: CDR1 MNHEY, CDR2 SMNVEV (reference sequence). V lost 2 bases, J lost 1 base, and 2 bases stayed unmatched. DNA of the CDR3: TGTGCCAGCAGTTTAACGGGACAGAGCAATCAGCCCCAGCATTTT. This translates into CASSLTGQSNQPQHF.

This sequence joins TRBV7-8 and TRBJ1-2; D uncertain. The CDR3 is 13 residues long. Trimming took 5 bases from V and 8 from J, leaving 15 bases between them. Germline V gene sequence: CDR1 SGHVS, CDR2 FQNEAQ. This chain's CDR3 is CASSLGVLFGYTF. The CDR3 coding sequence is TGTGCCAGCAGCCTCGGGGTGCTCTTCGGCTACACCTTC. The complete variable domain, with remaining parts taken from reference TRBV7-8 and TRBJ1-2, reads GAGVSQSPRYKVAKRGQDVALRCDPISGHVSLFWYQQALGQGPEFLTYFQNEAQLDKSGLPSDRFFAERPEGSVSTLKIQRTQQEDSAVYLCASSLGVLFGYTFGSGTRLTVV.

The chain employs TRBV2 and TRBJ1-2; a weak D match, TRBD1 (6 bases). Deletions cut 7 bases from V and 2 bases from J, with 14 bases between. Germline V gives CDR1 SNHLY, CDR2 FYNNEI. The CDR3 sequence is 14 residues long. CDR3 protein: CASIPGQPNYGYTF. The CDR3, as DNA: TGTGCCAGCATTCCTGGACAGCCAAACTATGGCTACACCTTC.

This clone was recorded once. V gene TRBV7-8 combines with J gene TRBJ2-1; TRBD2 matches at 12 bases. Germline assignment: CDR1 SGHVS and CDR2 FQNEAQ. V trimming: 1 base; J trimming: 6 bases; junction bases outside the gene matches: 7. There are 17 residues in the CDR3. CDR3 nucleotide sequence: TGTGCCAGCAGCTTAGGGGCCCTAGCGGGGGGGCGCAATGAGCAGTTCTTC. Residues: CASSLGALAGGRNEQFF. Full variable domain (outside the CDR3, taken from reference TRBV7-8 and TRBJ2-1): GAGVSQSPRYKVAKRGQDVALRCDPISGHVSLFWYQQALGQGPEFLTYFQNEAQLDKSGLPSDRFFAERPEGSVSTLKIQRTQQEDSAVYLCASSLGALAGGRNEQFFGPGTRLTVL.

V usage is TRBV7-2 and J usage is TRBJ2-1; D possibly corresponds to TRBD1 (6 bases). The CDR3 spans 15 residues. Germline-derived CDR1 and CDR2 are SGHTA and FQGNSA. Trimming took 2 bases from V and 9 from J, leaving 17 bases between them. The CDR3 nucleotides are TGTGCCAGCAGCTTATCCCCCACAGGGTTTGGTGAGCAGTTCTTC. Translating gives CASSLSPTGFGEQFF.

The gene calls are TRBV27 and TRBJ2-3; 9 nucleotides align to TRBD1. This CDR3 comprises 17 residues. With V trimmed by 4 bases and J by 5 bases, 13 bases remained unmatched. Germline V gene lookup returns CDR1 MNHEY and CDR2 SMNVEV (reference sequence). The CDR3 reads CASSWGQGSVLIDTQYF. The CDR3 DNA reads as TGTGCCAGCAGTTGGGGACAGGGTTCGGTTCTAATAGATACGCAGTATTTT.

The chain is built from TRBV5-1 and TRBJ2-2; 8 bases agree with TRBD2. This CDR3 spans 16 amino acids. V lost 0 bases and J lost 1; bases outside the gene matches: 2. The germline CDR1 and CDR2 sequences are SGHRS and YFSETQ. CDR3 protein: CASSLVSGRNTGELFF. CDR3 DNA: TGCGCCAGCAGCTTGGTAAGCGGGAGGAACACCGGGGAGCTGTTTTTT.

V and J are TRBV4-1 and TRBJ1-1; perhaps TRBD1 as D (6 bases). The germline V gene encodes CDR1 MGHRA and CDR2 YSYEKL. Trimming stripped 1 base from V and 0 bases from J, with 12 bases between. This CDR3 is built from 16 residues. The CDR3, as DNA: TGCGCCAGCAGCCAAGTTGGTAAGGGGGTGAACACTGAAGCTTTCTTT. It is translated as CASSQVGKGVNTEAFF.

The chain is built from TRBV2 and TRBJ2-3; the D gene is possibly TRBD1 (5 bases). This CDR3 is built from 16 residues. V dropped 5 bases and J dropped 2 bases, with 17 bases sitting between them. Looked up from germline, CDR1 is SNHLY and CDR2 is FYNNEI. For the CDR3, the DNA is TGTGCCAGCAGTAAAGGACACGGCCAAAACACAGATACGCAGTATTTT. It encodes CASSKGHGQNTDTQYF.

The chain couples TRBV7-9 to TRBJ2-2; 8 bases line up with TRBD1. The ends lost 5 bases at V and 3 bases at J; junction bases unmatched: 8. This CDR3 region has 16 residues. The germline V gene encodes CDR1 SEHNR and CDR2 FQNEAQ (reference sequence). This CDR3 reads CASSPQGATDTGELFF. In nucleotides, the CDR3 is TGTGCCAGCAGCCCCCAGGGGGCTACCGACACCGGGGAGCTGTTTTTT.

This chain uses TRBV18 with TRBJ1-1; TRBD1 might be the D (5 bases). The V gene's germline CDR1 is KGHSH and CDR2 LQKENI. This CDR3 contains 14 residues. With 4 bases removed from V and 4 bases from J, the gap between germline ends came to 13 bases. CDR3 coding DNA: TGTGCCAGCTCACAAGGGGTGGGGTTCACTGAAGCTTTCTTT. This codes for CASSQGVGFTEAFF. Supplemented by reference TRBV18 and TRBJ1-1, the full variable domain reads NAGVMQNPRHLVRRRGQEARLRCSPMKGHSHVYWYRQLPEEGLKFMVYLQKENIIDESGMPKERFSAEFPKEGPSILRIQQVVRGDSAAYFCASSQGVGFTEAFFGQGTRLTVV.

The chain is built from TRBV7-9 and TRBJ2-7; 8 bases are shared with TRBD1. After removal of 5 bases from V and 5 bases from J, the junction contained 5 bases not matched to a gene. Germline V lookup: CDR1 SEHNR, CDR2 FQNEAQ (reference sequence). This CDR3 has 13 amino acids. The CDR3 DNA reads TGTGCCAGCAGCACGGACAGGGTACACGAGCAGTACTTC. It is translated as CASSTDRVHEQYF.

A remark on this clone: Sequence at one end of the junction differs from germline and may be a read error. The chain employs TRBV7-9 and TRBJ2-7; TRBD2 matches 8 bases. Germline CDR1 SEHNR, CDR2 FQNEAQ (reference sequence). CDR3 size: 12 residues. Here the CDR3 DNA reads TGTTCCAGCAGCTTAAGCGGGGGCGAGCAGTACTTC. Translated, it gives CSSSLSGGEQYF.

The gene calls are TRBV4-2 and TRBJ2-7; 7 bases align to TRBD1. The CDR3 consists of 13 residues. J was trimmed by 6 bases and V by 5 bases; bases with no gene match: 7. The V gene's germline CDR1 is LGHNA and CDR2 YNFKEQ. Here the CDR3 reads CASSTGERSEQYF. For the CDR3, the DNA is TGTGCCAGCAGCACAGGGGAGAGAAGCGAGCAGTACTTC.